Presented here are 11 T cell receptor beta chains from one specimen sequenced in a study of blood T cell repertoires in COVID-19 (dated by TCRdb to 2018 to 2021). Library method: the immunoSEQ multiplex PCR assay. Sourced from immuneACCESS, this table was stored by TCRdb with only in-frame sequences that have V and J called. A share of the clones is absent; for the studies checked, an unresolved V gene accounts for under half, and the remainder has no known explanation. For this sample there are 350,000 to 450,000 clones; about 89% appear just once. The ten largest clones represent less than 2.5% of the sample. Input material: PBMCs or T cells enriched from blood (not recorded which). The receptors here all came from a man in his forties in a cohort exposed to, infected with or recovered from COVID-19 (not recorded which).

This chain uses TRBV4-1 with TRBJ2-5; 13 bases agree with TRBD2. Unmatched junction bases numbered 10, after V lost 11 bases and J lost 4 bases. The CDR3 is 15 residues long. CDR1 is MGHRA and CDR2 is YSYEKL in the germline V gene. CDR3 loop: CAFSRTSGSGETQYF. In DNA form, the CDR3 reads TGCGCCTTTAGTCGGACTAGCGGGAGTGGAGAGACCCAGTACTTC.

The gene calls are TRBV27 and TRBJ1-5, with a possible D match to TRBD1 (5 bases). V gave up 6 bases and J gave up 1 base, with 13 bases separating them. This CDR3 comprises 15 residues. Looked up from germline, CDR1 is MNHEY and CDR2 is SMNVEV (reference sequence). The CDR3 sequence: CASSIRQGSNQPQHF. CDR3 DNA sequence: TGTGCCAGCAGCATTAGGCAGGGAAGCAATCAGCCCCAGCATTTT.

J is TRBJ2-5 and V is TRBV5-5; D unclear. Germline V gene data show CDR1 as SGHKS and CDR2 as YYEKEE (reference sequence). Trimming shortened V by 3 bases and J by 1 base, and 10 bases separated the two germline ends. CDR3 size: 14 residues. The DNA for the CDR3 is TGTGCCAGCAGCTATGGTCAGGTCCAAGAGACCCAGTACTTC. Residues: CASSYGQVQETQYF.

This clone is a singleton in its sample. The DNA for the CDR3 is TGTGCCAGCAGGGGGATTAGCGGTTCCTCCTACGAGCAGTACTTC. Translating gives CASRGISGSSYEQYF. The rearrangement uses TRBV6-5 and TRBJ2-7, with D possibly being TRBD2 (6 bases). CDR1 is MNHEY, CDR2 SVGAGI, per germline. Trimming stripped 6 bases from V and 0 bases from J, with 15 bases between. The CDR3 spans 15 residues.

The V gene is TRBV7-2, the J gene TRBJ1-4; D may be TRBD1 (5 bases). This CDR3 spans 15 amino acids. Trimming took 1 base from V and 3 from J, leaving 9 bases between them. Germline V CDR1 and CDR2: SGHTA, FQGNSA. DNA for the CDR3: TGTGCCAGCAGCTTAGACGGGGGGGCTAATGAAAAACTGTTTTTT. Translating it yields CASSLDGGANEKLFF.

This sequence joins TRBV9 and TRBJ2-2; 9 positions agree with TRBD2. This CDR3 spans 16 amino acids. CDR1 and CDR2 (germline): SGDLS, YYNGEE. With 0 bases clipped from V and 4 bases from J, the junction kept 4 bases outside the gene matches. CDR3: CASSVDPSGVTGELFF. Here the CDR3 DNA reads TGTGCCAGCAGCGTAGACCCTAGCGGGGTCACCGGGGAGCTGTTTTTT.

The rearrangement links TRBV7-2 to TRBJ1-2, with D maybe TRBD1 (5 bases). This CDR3 is 16 amino acids long. Trimming removed 8 bases from V and 7 bases from J, with 26 bases in between. CDR1 is SGHTA, CDR2 FQGNSA, per germline. In nucleotides, the CDR3 is TGTGCCAGCTCACATAGAGGGACGGGGGGGATGGTTGGCTACACCTTC. Translation gives CASSHRGTGGMVGYTF.

The CDR3 nucleotides read TGCGCCAGCAGTGCACAGTATAGCAATCAGCCCCAGCATTTT. Encoded protein: CASSAQYSNQPQHF. V gene TRBV10-2 combines with J gene TRBJ1-5; D unclear. This CDR3 is 14 amino acids long. The germline gives CDR1 WSHSY, CDR2 SAAADI. Trimming pared 4 bases from V and 0 bases from J, leaving 7 bases between.

This clone occurred a few times. The V and J genes are TRBV6-1 and TRBJ2-4; 7 bases agree with TRBD2. Germline V gene lookup returns CDR1 MNHNS and CDR2 SASEGT. J gave up 2 bases and V 3 bases, and 13 bases lay outside the gene matches. The CDR3 is 18 residues long. The CDR3, as DNA: TGTGCCAGCAGTGAGGGTGGCGGGGGAATGGGGACCAAAAACATTCAGTACTTC. It yields the protein CASSEGGGGMGTKNIQYF.

The chain uses TRBV27 and TRBJ2-7; TRBD1 matches at 10 bases. The CDR3 extends over 13 amino acids. The germline CDR1 and CDR2 sequences are MNHEY and SMNVEV (reference sequence). V gave up 7 bases and J gave up 2 bases; unmatched junction bases: 2. The CDR3 sequence: CASTGTGAYEQYF. The CDR3 DNA follows: TGTGCCAGCACCGGGACAGGGGCCTACGAGCAGTACTTC.

This chain connects TRBV14 to TRBJ2-7; TRBD1 aligns across 9 bases. The CDR3 is 18 residues long. The V gene end was trimmed by 0 bases and the J gene end by 6 bases; junction bases not matched to a gene: 15. Germline assignment: CDR1 SGHDN and CDR2 FVKESK. This chain's CDR3 is CASSQDPPGTGFIVEQYF. CDR3 nucleotide sequence: TGTGCCAGCAGCCAAGACCCCCCCGGGACAGGGTTCATCGTCGAGCAGTACTTC.